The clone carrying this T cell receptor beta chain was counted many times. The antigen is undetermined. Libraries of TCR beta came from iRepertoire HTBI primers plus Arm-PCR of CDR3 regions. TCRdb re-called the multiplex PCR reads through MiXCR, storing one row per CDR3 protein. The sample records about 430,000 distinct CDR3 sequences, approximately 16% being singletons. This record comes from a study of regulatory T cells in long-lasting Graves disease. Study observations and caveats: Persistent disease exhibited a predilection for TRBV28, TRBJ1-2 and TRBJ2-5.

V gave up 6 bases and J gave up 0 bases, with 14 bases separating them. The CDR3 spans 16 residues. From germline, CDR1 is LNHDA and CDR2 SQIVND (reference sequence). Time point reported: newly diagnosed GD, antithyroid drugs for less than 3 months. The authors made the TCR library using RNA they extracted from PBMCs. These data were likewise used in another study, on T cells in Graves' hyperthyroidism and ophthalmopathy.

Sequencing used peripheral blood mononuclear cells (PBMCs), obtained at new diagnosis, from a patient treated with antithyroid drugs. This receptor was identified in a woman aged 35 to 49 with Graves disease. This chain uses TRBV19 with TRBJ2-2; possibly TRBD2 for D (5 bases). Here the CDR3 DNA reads TGTGCCAGTAGACCCTCAGGAGGTGCGAACACCGGGGAGCTGTTTTTT. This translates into CASRPSGGANTGELFF.